The 9 T cell receptor beta chains listed next were all sequenced from one sample in a study of cytomegalovirus exposure and HLA in healthy donors. PCR used 60 Vbeta primers and 13 Jbeta primers. Sequenced by immunoSEQ multiplex PCR; TCRdb stores in-frame clones only, minus some. The sample has more than 110,000 clones; 8.5% to 10% are singletons. The specimen sequenced was PBMCs. The receptors originated from a man aged 50 to 59 in good health and CMV-seronegative.

This sequence joins TRBV30 and TRBJ2-6; 8 nucleotides match TRBD1. CDR3 length: 16 amino acids. CDR1 is GTSNPN and CDR2 is SVGIG in the germline V gene (reference sequence). The junction had 6 bases not matched to a gene; V was cut back by 5 bases and J by 0 bases. CDR3 in amino acids: CAWGQGKTSGANVLTF. CDR3 DNA: TGTGCCTGGGGACAGGGAAAAACCTCTGGGGCCAACGTCCTGACTTTC.

The DNA of the CDR3 is TGCGCCAGCAGCCAAGATTCAGGGGGTGGAAACACCATATATTTT. This sequence encodes CASSQDSGGGNTIYF. The chain recombines TRBV4-1 with TRBJ1-3, with 7 positions matching TRBD1. Germline assignment: CDR1 MGHRA and CDR2 YSYEKL. This CDR3 has 15 residues. V dropped 0 bases and J dropped 3; count of bases not matched to a gene: 2.

The gene calls are TRBV30 and TRBJ2-1, with D possibly matching TRBD2 (7 bases). The length of the CDR3 is 15 residues. CDR1 and CDR2 (germline): GTSNPN, SVGIG (reference sequence). V shed 3 bases and J shed 0 bases, with 12 bases lying between them. This CDR3 is CAWRGGASSYNEQFF. The CDR3 nucleotides are TGTGCCTGGAGAGGGGGGGCCAGCTCCTACAATGAGCAGTTCTTC.

V gene TRBV29-1 combines with J gene TRBJ1-1; 8 bases agree with TRBD1. This CDR3 contains 15 residues. V was clipped by 1 base and J by 2 bases; unmatched bases: 6. Germline CDR1 SQVTM, CDR2 ANQGSEA. This CDR3 reads CSVEGETGANTEAFF. The CDR3 DNA is TGCAGCGTTGAAGGTGAGACAGGGGCTAACACTGAAGCTTTCTTT.

The rearrangement links TRBV7-9 to TRBJ2-1, with TRBD1 identical over 9 bases. The germline gives CDR1 SEHNR, CDR2 FQNEAQ (reference sequence). The CDR3 covers 19 residues. Unmatched junction bases numbered 18, after V lost 8 bases and J lost 1 base. The CDR3 nucleotides are TGTGCCAGCGGTGCCCTGGGACAGGGACGGGTCGGGTCCTACAATGAGCAGTTCTTC. This codes for CASGALGQGRVGSYNEQFF.

The gene calls are TRBV30 and TRBJ1-3, with D unresolved. Trimming took 2 bases from V and 0 from J, leaving 11 bases between them. CDR3 length: 15 amino acids. The germline V gene has CDR1 GTSNPN and CDR2 SVGIG (reference sequence). The CDR3 coding sequence is TGTGCCTGGAGTAATGAGGATTACTCTGGAAACACCATATATTTT. Encoded protein: CAWSNEDYSGNTIYF.

V usage is TRBV19 and J usage is TRBJ1-5; the D gene is possibly TRBD1 (6 bases). V lost 7 bases, J lost 6 bases, and 19 bases lay in between. The CDR3 extends over 15 amino acids. Germline CDR1 is LNHDA and CDR2 is SQIVND (reference sequence). The CDR3 DNA reads as TGTGCCAGTACCCAAGGGGGGGGGTTGGTTCAGCCCCAGCATTTT. Protein product: CASTQGGGLVQPQHF.

In its sample, this clone was seen a few times. The J gene is TRBJ1-5, the V gene TRBV28; unclear D gene. CDR3 length: 14 residues. V lost 4 bases and J lost 0, with 7 bases in between. Germline CDR1 reads MDHEN; CDR2 reads SYDVKM. The CDR3 DNA is TGTGCCAGCAGTTCGTTTTATAGCAATCAGCCCCAGCATTTT. Translation: CASSSFYSNQPQHF.

This sequence joins TRBV29-1 and TRBJ2-7; 8 positions agree with TRBD1. V lost 4 bases and J lost 4; bases outside the gene matches: 9. Germline loops: CDR1 SQVTM, CDR2 ANQGSEA. This CDR3 contains 14 residues. CDR3 loop: CSVAPQGVGYEQYF. Written as DNA, the CDR3 is TGCAGCGTTGCACCACAGGGGGTCGGTTACGAGCAGTACTTC.